One and the same sample provided the 30 T cell receptor beta chains below, sequenced in a study of blood T cell repertoires in COVID-19. TCRdb's copy holds only in-frame clones and misses some; the assay was immunoSEQ multiplex PCR. This table holds tens of thousands of clones, about nine tenths found once. Material: peripheral blood. These receptors all stem from a human donor with acute or convalescent COVID-19. The donor label of this sample is uncertain.

This clone appeared once. The chain is built from TRBV4-1 and TRBJ2-3; D not certain. There are 13 residues in the CDR3. With 2 bases removed from V and 12 bases from J, the gap between germline ends came to 15 bases. Germline lookup yields CDR1 MGHRA and CDR2 YSYEKL. CDR3 region: CASSQLSTLPQYF. For the CDR3, the DNA is TGCGCCAGCAGCCAACTTTCGACTCTCCCCCAGTATTTT.

This clone has just a few counts. The chain carries TRBV30 and TRBJ1-2; D ambiguous. Trimming pared 3 bases from V and 4 bases from J, leaving 9 bases between. In germline, CDR1 is GTSNPN, CDR2 SVGIG (reference sequence). This CDR3 has 12 amino acids. CDR3 sequence (DNA): TGTGCCTGGAGCGAGGGCCCCTATGGCTACACCTTC. Encoded protein: CAWSEGPYGYTF. Full variable domain (remainder filled in from reference TRBV30 and TRBJ1-2): SQTIHQWPATLVQPVGSPLSLECTVEGTSNPNLYWYRQAAGRGLQLLFYSVGIGQISSEVPQNLSASRPQDRQFILSSKKLLLSDSGFYLCAWSEGPYGYTFGSGTRLTVV.

The genes are TRBV30 and TRBJ1-6; possibly TRBD1 for D (5 bases). The CDR3 loop spans 17 amino acids. Trimming removed 0 bases from V and 0 bases from J, with 12 bases in between. Germline CDR1 GTSNPN, CDR2 SVGIG (reference sequence). The CDR3 DNA follows: TGTGCCTGGAGTGTACACGCAGGGCTCTCCTATAATTCACCCCTCCACTTT. This gives the protein CAWSVHAGLSYNSPLHF.

The sample holds one count of this clone. V is TRBV29-1 and J is TRBJ1-3; D unclear. The length of the CDR3 is 14 residues. V lost 4 bases to trimming and J lost 4 bases, with 14 bases between them. Germline V CDR1 and CDR2: SQVTM, ANQGSEA. CDR3: CSVAEGSVGNTIYF. The CDR3 nucleotides read TGCAGCGTTGCGGAGGGCTCTGTGGGAAACACCATATATTTT.

The chain links TRBV5-1 to TRBJ2-2; 9 bases are a match to TRBD1. CDR3 size: 15 residues. J gave up 7 bases and V 4 bases, and 8 bases lay outside the gene matches. Germline V gene data show CDR1 as SGHRS and CDR2 as YFSETQ. The CDR3 nucleotides read TGCGCCAGCAGCACTTTACAGGGGGCGGACGGGGAGCTGTTTTTT. This translates into CASSTLQGADGELFF.

The chain recombines TRBV6-5 with TRBJ1-6, with D perhaps TRBD1 (5 bases). V lost 2 bases to trimming and J lost 9 bases, with 11 bases between them. The CDR3 runs 14 residues. Germline-derived CDR1 and CDR2 are MNHEY and SVGAGI. CDR3 region: CASSYGREGSPLHF. The CDR3 coding sequence is TGTGCCAGCAGTTACGGCAGGGAGGGTTCACCCCTCCACTTT.

This clone is a singleton in its sample. The rearrangement joins TRBV11-3 to TRBJ2-2; D is unclear. V was clipped by 5 bases and J by 7 bases, with 11 bases between them. This CDR3 spans 13 amino acids. From germline, CDR1 is SGHNT and CDR2 YENEEA. CDR3 in amino acids: CASSLRFVGELFF. Here the CDR3 DNA reads TGTGCCAGCAGCCTACGTTTCGTCGGGGAGCTGTTTTTT.

This rearrangement joins TRBV4-1 to TRBJ2-2; TRBD2 aligns across 9 bases. V lost 0 bases, J lost 2 bases, and 10 bases stayed unmatched. CDR1 is MGHRA, CDR2 YSYEKL, per germline. This CDR3 has 19 residues. Written as DNA, the CDR3 is TGCGCCAGCAGCCAAGATCCTTACATAGCGGGAGTTAACACCGGGGAGCTGTTTTTT. It encodes CASSQDPYIAGVNTGELFF.

The chain has TRBV11-2 and TRBJ2-7, with D maybe TRBD2 (6 bases). Germline V gene data show CDR1 as SGHAT and CDR2 as FQNNGV. CDR3 length: 15 amino acids. Trimming took 7 bases from V and 6 from J, leaving 22 bases between them. The chain's CDR3 is CASIDTRGSTGEQYF. The CDR3 DNA reads as TGTGCCAGCATCGATACTCGGGGGTCTACGGGCGAGCAGTACTTC.

This sequence joins TRBV12-1 and TRBJ1-5; the table names TRBD1, a call not compared with the DNA. TRBV12-1 is marked as a pseudogene. CDR3 length: 16 residues. CDR3 region: CASSAQESGGNQPQHF. The CDR3 DNA reads as TGTGCCAGCAGCGCACAGGAATCTGGAGGCAATCAGCCCCAGCATTTT.

V gene TRBV28 combines with J gene TRBJ2-7, with 11 bases lining up with TRBD2. With 7 bases clipped from V and 9 bases from J, the junction kept 8 bases outside the gene matches. The CDR3 runs to 13 residues. In germline, CDR1 is MDHEN, CDR2 SYDVKM. The CDR3 here is CASTLLAGAGQYF. Written as DNA, the CDR3 is TGTGCCAGCACCCTACTAGCGGGAGCCGGGCAGTACTTC.

V usage is TRBV5-1 and J usage is TRBJ2-3, with 10 bases fitting TRBD1. The CDR3 consists of 18 residues. Germline values: CDR1 SGHRS, CDR2 YFSETQ. V dropped 0 bases and J dropped 1; count of bases not matched to a gene: 8. The chain's CDR3 is CASSLAATGGWGTDTQYF. As DNA, the CDR3 is TGCGCCAGCAGCTTGGCCGCGACAGGGGGCTGGGGCACAGATACGCAGTATTTT.

The chain employs TRBV16 and TRBJ2-1, with 9 nucleotides matching TRBD2. V dropped 7 bases and J dropped 7; count of bases not matched to a gene: 11. The germline CDR1 and CDR2 sequences are KGHSY and FQNENV. The CDR3 length is 15 residues. CDR3 amino acids: CASTQGLAGYNEQFF. CDR3 nucleotides: TGTGCCAGCACTCAGGGCCTAGCGGGATATAATGAGCAGTTCTTC. Full variable domain (outside the CDR3, taken from reference TRBV16 and TRBJ2-1): GEEVAQTPKHLVRGEGQKAKLYCAPIKGHSYVFWYQQVLKNEFKFLISFQNENVFDETGMPKERFSAKCLPNSPCSLEIQATKLEDSAVYFCASTQGLAGYNEQFFGPGTRLTVL.

This clone has only one observation. The genes are TRBV23-1 and TRBJ2-5; the D gene is possibly TRBD1 (5 bases). TRBV23-1 is filed as an ORF, its function uncertain. V was trimmed by 7 bases and J by 0 bases, leaving 12 bases between them. CDR3 length: 14 residues. CDR3 loop: CASTKTENQETQYF. The CDR3 DNA follows: TGCGCCAGCACCAAGACAGAAAACCAAGAGACCCAGTACTTC.

The chain is built from TRBV5-1 and TRBJ2-1; D not certain. The CDR3 loop spans 13 amino acids. Germline V CDR1 and CDR2: SGHRS, YFSETQ. V lost 4 bases and J lost 5, with 10 bases in between. The CDR3 region is CASSAASDNEQFF. The CDR3 nucleotides are TGCGCCAGCAGCGCGGCCTCGGACAATGAGCAGTTCTTC.

The CDR3 coding sequence is TGTGCCAGCAGCGTACAGGGGGTCAGCACTGAAGCTTTCTTT. Amino acid sequence: CASSVQGVSTEAFF. V usage is TRBV7-2 and J usage is TRBJ1-1; 8 bases line up with TRBD1. There are 14 residues in the CDR3. From germline, CDR1 is SGHTA and CDR2 FQGNSA. After removal of 5 bases from V and 4 bases from J, the junction contained 6 bases not matched to a gene.

The chain recombines TRBV5-4 with TRBJ1-4, with 7 bases lining up with TRBD1. V dropped 1 base and J dropped 5; count of bases not matched to a gene: 5. CDR1 SGHNT and CDR2 YYREEE come from the germline V gene (reference sequence). The CDR3 has 15 amino acids. CDR3 amino acids: CASSLNRGGNEKLFF. CDR3 nucleotide sequence: TGTGCCAGCAGCTTGAACAGGGGTGGCAATGAAAAACTGTTTTTT.

The V gene is TRBV10-3, the J gene TRBJ2-1, with 16 bases fitting TRBD2. J lost 3 bases, V lost 7 bases, and 12 bases had no gene match. The CDR3 consists of 19 residues. Germline V gene data show CDR1 as ENHRY and CDR2 as SYGVKD. The CDR3 here is CAIMGTGTSGRAFYNEQFF. The DNA of the CDR3 is TGTGCCATCATGGGCACCGGGACTAGCGGGAGGGCCTTCTACAATGAGCAGTTCTTC.

This clone was recorded only once. The chain is built from TRBV7-2 and TRBJ1-2, with 7 bases fitting TRBD1. The germline gives CDR1 SGHTA, CDR2 FQGNSA. V trimming: 2 bases; J trimming: 4 bases; junction bases outside the gene matches: 4. The CDR3 is 14 amino acids. DNA of the CDR3: TGTGCCAGCAGCTTACAGGGGGAAACCTATGGCTACACCTTC. It codes for CASSLQGETYGYTF.

The gene calls are TRBV15 and TRBJ2-3; 7 positions match TRBD2. V trimming: 4 bases; J trimming: 2 bases; junction bases outside the gene matches: 6. CDR3 length equals 15 residues. Germline V gene data show CDR1 as LNHNV and CDR2 as YYDKDF (reference sequence). DNA of the CDR3: TGTGCCACCAGCAAAGTAGCGGGTGTCACAGATACGCAGTATTTT. Translated: CATSKVAGVTDTQYF.

The rearrangement uses TRBV5-4 and TRBJ2-1; D is unclear. Germline V gene sequence: CDR1 SGHNT, CDR2 YYREEE (reference sequence). Trimming took 3 bases from V and 8 from J, leaving 9 bases between them. The CDR3 is made up of 12 amino acids. CDR3 DNA: TGTGCCAGCAGCTCGACGACTTATGAGCAGTTCTTC. The encoded protein is CASSSTTYEQFF.

This rearrangement joins TRBV12-3 or TRBV12-4 to TRBJ1-1, with TRBD1 identical over 7 bases. V shed 1 base and J 10 bases; nucleotides not matched to a gene: 6. The CDR3 consists of 13 residues. CDR3 residues: CASSLGYRQGAFF. The DNA of the CDR3 is TGTGCCAGCAGTTTAGGTTATAGACAGGGAGCTTTCTTT.

The chain recombines TRBV24-1 with TRBJ1-1, with TRBD1 as a possible D gene (5 bases). V gave up 12 bases and J gave up 1 base, with 8 bases separating them. CDR1 and CDR2 (germline): KGHDR, SFDVKD. The CDR3 runs 11 residues. This CDR3 is CASQGNTEAFF. The CDR3 coding sequence is TGTGCCTCGCAGGGGAACACTGAAGCTTTCTTT.

V gene TRBV28 combines with J gene TRBJ1-4; possible D gene TRBD1, 5 bases. The CDR3 is made up of 14 amino acids. In germline, CDR1 is MDHEN, CDR2 SYDVKM. The V gene lost 6 bases and the J gene lost 11 bases, with 19 bases spanning the gap. The CDR3 sequence: CASRLGQGAKKLFF. Written as DNA, the CDR3 is TGTGCCAGCAGGCTGGGGCAGGGTGCGAAGAAACTGTTTTTT. The full variable domain, with the rest looked up from reference TRBV28 and TRBJ1-4, is DVKVTQSSRYLVKRTGEKVFLECVQDMDHENMFWYRQDPGLGLRLIYFSYDVKMKEKGDIPEGYSVSREKKERFSLILESASTNQTSMYLCASRLGQGAKKLFFGSGTQLSVL.

The gene calls are TRBV12-1 and TRBJ2-2; the table's D call, TRBD1, was not checked against the DNA. TRBV12-1 is flagged as a pseudogene. The CDR3 sequence is 14 residues long. The chain's CDR3 is CASLGRGRIGELFF. The CDR3 DNA is TGTGCCAGCTTGGGCAGGGGGCGCATCGGGGAGCTGTTTTTT.

The rearrangement uses TRBV6-5 and TRBJ1-2; 7 nucleotides match TRBD1. The CDR3 consists of 12 residues. V dropped 10 bases and J dropped 8; count of bases not matched to a gene: 10. The germline CDR1 and CDR2 sequences are MNHEY and SVGAGI. CDR3 loop: CATGGQSLGYTF. The CDR3 region has the DNA TGTGCCACAGGGGGGCAGAGCTTAGGCTACACCTTC.

This clone showed up just once. This chain uses TRBV7-8 with TRBJ2-2, with TRBD1 identical over 8 bases. CDR1 and CDR2 (germline): SGHVS, FQNEAQ. V lost 5 bases to trimming and J lost 1 base; unmatched junction nucleotides: 6. The CDR3 runs 16 residues. CDR3 in DNA: TGTGCCAGCAGCACCCGGACAGGGAGGAACACCGGGGAGCTGTTTTTT. This gives the protein CASSTRTGRNTGELFF.

J is TRBJ2-5 and V is TRBV28, with a possible D match to TRBD1 (5 bases). V gave up 2 bases and J gave up 5 bases, with 6 bases separating them. This CDR3 contains 12 residues. Germline V gene data show CDR1 as MDHEN and CDR2 as SYDVKM. The chain's CDR3 is CASSLGAETQYF. The CDR3 DNA reads as TGTGCCAGCAGTTTAGGGGCCGAGACCCAGTACTTC.

There are a few counts of this clone. The identical CDR3 is also encoded by other nucleotide sequences in the sample. This sequence joins TRBV29-1 and TRBJ2-7; no clear D gene. This CDR3 contains 11 residues. Germline CDR1 reads SQVTM; CDR2 reads ANQGSEA. The V end was cut by 1 base, the J end by 4 bases, with 5 bases between. The CDR3 spells CSVEGSYEQYF. CDR3 bases: TGCAGCGTTGAAGGCAGTTACGAGCAGTACTTC.

This sequence joins TRBV5-1 and TRBJ2-3; the match to TRBD1 covers 7 bases. CDR3 length equals 14 residues. J gave up 6 bases and V 9 bases, and 13 bases lay outside the gene matches. Germline V gives CDR1 SGHRS, CDR2 YFSETQ. The CDR3 nucleotides are TGCGCCACTTCGACAGGGTGGCGGACTGATACGCAGTATTTT. Its protein product is CATSTGWRTDTQYF. The variable domain in full, with the rest retrieved from reference TRBV5-1 and TRBJ2-3, is KAGVTQTPRYLIKTRGQQVTLSCSPISGHRSVSWYQQTPGQGLQFLFEYFSETQRNKGNFPGRFSGRQFSNSRSEMNVSTLELGDSALYLCATSTGWRTDTQYFGPGTRLTVL.